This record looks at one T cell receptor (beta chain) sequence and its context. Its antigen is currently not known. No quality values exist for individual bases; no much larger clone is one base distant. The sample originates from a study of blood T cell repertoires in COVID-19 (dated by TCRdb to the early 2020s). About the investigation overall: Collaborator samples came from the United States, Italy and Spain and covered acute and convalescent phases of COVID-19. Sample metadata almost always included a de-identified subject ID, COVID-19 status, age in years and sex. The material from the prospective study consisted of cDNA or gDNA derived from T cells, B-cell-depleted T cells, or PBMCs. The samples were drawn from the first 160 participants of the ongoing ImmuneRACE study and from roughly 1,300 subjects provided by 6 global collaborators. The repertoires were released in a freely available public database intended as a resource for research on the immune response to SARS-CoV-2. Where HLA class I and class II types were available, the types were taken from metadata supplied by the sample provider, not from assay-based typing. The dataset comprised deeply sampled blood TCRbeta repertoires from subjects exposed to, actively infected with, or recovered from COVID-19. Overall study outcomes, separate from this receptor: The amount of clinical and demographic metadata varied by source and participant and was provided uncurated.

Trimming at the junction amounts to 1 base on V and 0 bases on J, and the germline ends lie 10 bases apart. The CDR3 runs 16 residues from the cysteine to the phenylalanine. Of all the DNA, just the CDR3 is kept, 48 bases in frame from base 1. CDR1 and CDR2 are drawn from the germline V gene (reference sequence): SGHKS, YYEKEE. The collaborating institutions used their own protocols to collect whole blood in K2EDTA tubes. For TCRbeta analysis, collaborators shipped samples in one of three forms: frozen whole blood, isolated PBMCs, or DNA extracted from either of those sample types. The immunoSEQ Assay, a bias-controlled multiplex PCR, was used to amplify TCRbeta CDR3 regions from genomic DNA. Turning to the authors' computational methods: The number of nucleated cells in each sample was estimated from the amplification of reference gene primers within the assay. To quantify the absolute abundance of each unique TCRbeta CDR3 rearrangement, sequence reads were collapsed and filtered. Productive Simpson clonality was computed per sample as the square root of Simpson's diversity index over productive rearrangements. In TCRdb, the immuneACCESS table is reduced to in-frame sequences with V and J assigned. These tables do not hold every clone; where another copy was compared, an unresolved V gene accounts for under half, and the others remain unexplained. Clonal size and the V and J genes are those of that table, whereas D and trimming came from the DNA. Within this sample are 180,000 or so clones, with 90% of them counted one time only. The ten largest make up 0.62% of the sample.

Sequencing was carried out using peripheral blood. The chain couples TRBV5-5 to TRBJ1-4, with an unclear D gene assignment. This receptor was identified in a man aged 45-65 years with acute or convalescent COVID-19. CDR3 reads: CASSLTPKATNEKLFF. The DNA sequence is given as TGTGCCAGCAGCTTGACACCAAAAGCAACTAATGAAAAACTGTTTTTT.